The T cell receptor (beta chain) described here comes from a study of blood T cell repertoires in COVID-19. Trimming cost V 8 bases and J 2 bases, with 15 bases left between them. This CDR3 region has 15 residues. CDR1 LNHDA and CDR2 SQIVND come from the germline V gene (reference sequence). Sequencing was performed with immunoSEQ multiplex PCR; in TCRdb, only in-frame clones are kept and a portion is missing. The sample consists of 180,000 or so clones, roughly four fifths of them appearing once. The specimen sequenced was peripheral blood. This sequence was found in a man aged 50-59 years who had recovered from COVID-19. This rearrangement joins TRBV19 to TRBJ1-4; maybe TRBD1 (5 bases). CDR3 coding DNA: TGTGCCAGTCTCGGCCAGGGCTTTACTAATGAAAAACTGTTTTTT. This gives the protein CASLGQGFTNEKLFF.